This T cell receptor (beta chain) stems from a study of blood T cell repertoires in COVID-19. Whole-study context: Researchers got acute and convalescent COVID-19 samples from the United States, Italy and Spain. Sample material is recorded as cDNA or gDNA derived from T cells, B-cell-depleted T cells, or PBMCs.

The CDR3 covers 20 residues. CDR1 is KGHDR, CDR2 SFDVKD, per germline. Trimming stripped 3 bases from V and 4 bases from J, with 27 bases between. In the study's own analysis: By means of reference gene primer amplification, nucleated cell counts were estimated. Sequenced by immunoSEQ multiplex PCR; TCRdb stores in-frame clones only, minus some. V, J and clone size were drawn from that table, and D and trimming were deduced from the DNA. The table records fewer than 120,000 clones, 70% to 90% of them present only once. Sequencing was performed on peripheral blood. The rearrangement links TRBV24-1 to TRBJ1-5, with a possible D match to TRBD1 (5 bases). The clonotype was recovered from a woman in her forties or fifties with acute or convalescent COVID-19. CDR3 nucleotides: TGTGCCACCAGTGATCTATATACACACAGGTCGCCCGGGCAGAATCAGCCCCAGCATTTT. Translated, it gives CATSDLYTHRSPGQNQPQHF.